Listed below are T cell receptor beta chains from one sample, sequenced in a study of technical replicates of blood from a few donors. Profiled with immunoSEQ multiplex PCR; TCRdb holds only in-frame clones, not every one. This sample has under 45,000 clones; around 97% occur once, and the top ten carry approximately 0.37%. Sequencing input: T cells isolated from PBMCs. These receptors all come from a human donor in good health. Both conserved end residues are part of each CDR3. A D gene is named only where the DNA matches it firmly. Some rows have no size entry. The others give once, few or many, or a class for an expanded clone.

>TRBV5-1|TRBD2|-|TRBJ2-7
CASSLGTGGSLYEQYF
TGCGCCAGCAGCTTGGGGACGGGAGGGAGCCTCTACGAGCAGTACTTC
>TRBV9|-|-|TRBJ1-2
CASSVGGRANYGYTF
TGTGCCAGCAGCGTAGGAGGCAGGGCCAACTATGGCTACACCTTC
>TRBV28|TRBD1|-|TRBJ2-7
CASSLQGATYEQYF
TGTGCCAGCAGTCTTCAGGGGGCCACCTACGAGCAGTACTTC
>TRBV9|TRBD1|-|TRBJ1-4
CASSDDRENEKLFF
TGTGCCAGCAGCGACGACAGGGAGAATGAAAAACTGTTTTTT
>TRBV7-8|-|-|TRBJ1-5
CASSLAIQKNQPQHF
TGTGCCAGCAGCTTAGCAATACAGAAAAATCAGCCCCAGCATTTT
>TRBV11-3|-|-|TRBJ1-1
CASSATGHAEAFF
TGTGCCAGCAGCGCAACAGGGCATGCTGAAGCTTTCTTT
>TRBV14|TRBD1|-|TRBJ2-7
CASSPPETGLYEQYF
TGTGCCAGCAGCCCTCCCGAGACAGGGCTCTACGAGCAGTACTTC
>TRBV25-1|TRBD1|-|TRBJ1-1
CASSDWDSLNTEAFF
TGTGCCAGCAGTGACTGGGACAGCCTCAACACTGAAGCTTTCTTT
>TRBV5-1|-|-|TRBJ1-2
CASSLVRRGHGYTF
TGCGCCAGCAGCTTGGTTCGGCGGGGCCATGGCTACACCTTC
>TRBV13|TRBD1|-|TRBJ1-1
CASSLPQGLTEAFF
TGTGCCAGCAGCTTACCACAGGGGTTAACTGAAGCTTTCTTT
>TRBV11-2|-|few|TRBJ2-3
CASSPSGFAADTQYF
TGTGCCAGCAGCCCCTCAGGGTTTGCCGCAGATACGCAGTATTTT
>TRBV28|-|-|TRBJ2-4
CASSFKDIQYF
TGTGCCAGCAGTTTTAAGGACATTCAGTATTTC
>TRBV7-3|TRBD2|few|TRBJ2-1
CASSLILASNEQFF
TGTGCCAGCAGCTTAATACTAGCGTCCAATGAGCAGTTCTTC
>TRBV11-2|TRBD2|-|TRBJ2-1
CASSGPSGGRSYNEQFF
TGTGCCAGCAGCGGACCTAGCGGGGGGCGCTCCTACAATGAGCAGTTCTTC
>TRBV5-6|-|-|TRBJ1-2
CASSLDRVPRYGYTF
TGTGCCAGCAGCCTAGACCGAGTACCCCGGTATGGCTACACCTTC
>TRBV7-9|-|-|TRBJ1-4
CASSLSGEGVGEKLFF
TGTGCCAGCAGCTTAAGTGGTGAGGGAGTCGGTGAAAAACTGTTTTTT
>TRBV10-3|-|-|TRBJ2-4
CAISKVGEPDIQYF
TGTGCCATCAGTAAAGTCGGAGAACCTGACATTCAGTACTTC
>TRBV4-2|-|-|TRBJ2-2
CASSREGGTNTGELFF
TGTGCCAGCAGCCGGGAGGGGGGGACTAACACCGGGGAGCTGTTTTTT
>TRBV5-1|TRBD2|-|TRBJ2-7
CASSQRWGGSPEQYF
TGCGCCAGCAGCCAACGTTGGGGGGGGAGCCCCGAGCAGTACTTC
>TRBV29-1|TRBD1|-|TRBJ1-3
CSVTMRQGKADTIYF
TGCAGCGTCACTATGAGACAGGGGAAGGCGGACACCATATATTTT
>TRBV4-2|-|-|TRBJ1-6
CASSQEGRGNSPLHF
TGTGCCAGCAGCCAAGAGGGCAGGGGTAATTCACCCCTCCACTTT
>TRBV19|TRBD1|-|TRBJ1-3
CASRSLIQGAALLSGNTIYF
TGTGCCAGTAGATCCTTAATACAGGGGGCAGCGTTACTCTCTGGAAACACCATATATTTT
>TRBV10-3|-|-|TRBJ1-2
CAIQGYDRYTF
TGTGCCATCCAGGGCTACGATCGCTACACCTTC
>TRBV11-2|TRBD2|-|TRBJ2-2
CASSSLAGTTGELFF
TGTGCCAGCAGCTCACTAGCGGGGACCACCGGGGAGCTGTTTTTT
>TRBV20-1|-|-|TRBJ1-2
CSARTQYGYTF
TGCAGTGCTAGAACGCAGTATGGCTACACCTTC
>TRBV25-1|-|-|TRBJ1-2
CASSESPGVGYTF
TGTGCCAGCAGTGAATCCCCGGGGGTAGGCTACACCTTC